This T cell receptor (beta chain) derives from a study of cytomegalovirus exposure and HLA in healthy donors. Use of 60 Vbeta and 13 Jbeta primers characterized the PCR. Using immunoSEQ multiplex PCR, the repertoire was profiled, and TCRdb retains in-frame clones only, with some absent. The sample has approximately 120,000 clones, 70% to 80% seen once. Study conclusions and caveats: A later analysis showed TCR association rates differing by HLA locus, peaking at DRB1 and lowest at HLA-C. Earlier analysis yielded a pattern in which most TCR beta V segments were productive about 90% or about 30% of the time. In a later analysis, a missense DCLRE1C variant was linked to TCR beta V- and J-gene trimming. Approximately 160 TCR beta chains were listed as cytomegalovirus-associated.

To note about this clone: Its cognate antigen is unknown.

This CDR3 is built from 14 residues. In germline, CDR1 is SGHAT, CDR2 FQNNGV. With 7 bases removed from V and 10 bases from J, the gap between germline ends came to 20 bases. The chain links TRBV11-2 to TRBJ2-1, with D tentatively TRBD2 (7 bases). This TCR came from a female donor in good health and CMV-seronegative. Sample: PBMCs. The CDR3 DNA follows: TGTGCCAGCAACTTGGAGGGGGGGGCTGGGGAGCAGTTCTTC. Translation gives CASNLEGGAGEQFF.